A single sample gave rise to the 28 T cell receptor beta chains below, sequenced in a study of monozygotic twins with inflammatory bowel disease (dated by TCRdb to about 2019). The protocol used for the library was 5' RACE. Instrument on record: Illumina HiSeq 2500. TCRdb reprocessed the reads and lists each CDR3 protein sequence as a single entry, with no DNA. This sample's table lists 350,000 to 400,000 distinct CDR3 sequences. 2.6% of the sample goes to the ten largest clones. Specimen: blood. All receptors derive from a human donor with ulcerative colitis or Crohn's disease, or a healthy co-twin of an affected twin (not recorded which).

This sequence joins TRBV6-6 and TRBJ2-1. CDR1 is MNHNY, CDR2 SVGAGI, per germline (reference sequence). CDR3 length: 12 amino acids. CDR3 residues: CASSYSTYEQFF.

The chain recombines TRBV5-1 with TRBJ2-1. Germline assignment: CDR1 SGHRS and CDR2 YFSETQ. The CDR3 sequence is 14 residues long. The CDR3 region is CASSLVLGDNEQFF.

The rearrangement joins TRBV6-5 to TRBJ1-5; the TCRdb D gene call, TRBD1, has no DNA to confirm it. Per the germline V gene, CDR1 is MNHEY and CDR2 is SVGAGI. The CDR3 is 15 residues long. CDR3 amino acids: CASSFPPGGNQPQHF.

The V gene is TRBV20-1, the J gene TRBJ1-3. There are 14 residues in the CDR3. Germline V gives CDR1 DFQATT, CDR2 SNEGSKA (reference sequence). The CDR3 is CSAREQGSGNTIYF.

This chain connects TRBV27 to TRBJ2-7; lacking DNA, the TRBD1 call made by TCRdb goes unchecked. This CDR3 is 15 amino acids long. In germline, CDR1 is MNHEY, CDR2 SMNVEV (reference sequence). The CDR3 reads CASSPAGARSYEQYF.

CDR3 region: CASSFRSSRTDTQYF. The rearrangement uses TRBV27 and TRBJ2-3; without DNA, the TCRdb call of TRBD2 cannot be checked. CDR1 MNHEY and CDR2 SMNVEV come from the germline V gene (reference sequence). The CDR3 length is 15 residues.

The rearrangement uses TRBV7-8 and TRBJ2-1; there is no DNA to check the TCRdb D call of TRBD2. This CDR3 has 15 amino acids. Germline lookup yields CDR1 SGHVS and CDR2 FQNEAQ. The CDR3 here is CASSLGAGFDNEQFF. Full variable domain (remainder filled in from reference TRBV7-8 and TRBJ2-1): GAGVSQSPRYKVAKRGQDVALRCDPISGHVSLFWYQQALGQGPEFLTYFQNEAQLDKSGLPSDRFFAERPEGSVSTLKIQRTQQEDSAVYLCASSLGAGFDNEQFFGPGTRLTVL.

CDR3 amino acids: CSASQGTSGGYEQYF. The chain joins TRBV20-1 to TRBJ2-7; lacking DNA, the TRBD2 call made by TCRdb goes unchecked. The CDR3 consists of 15 residues. Looked up from germline, CDR1 is DFQATT and CDR2 is SNEGSKA (reference sequence).

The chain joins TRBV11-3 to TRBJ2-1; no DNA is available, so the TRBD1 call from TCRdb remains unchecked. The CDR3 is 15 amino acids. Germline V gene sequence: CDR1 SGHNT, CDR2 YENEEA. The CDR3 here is CASSKRGVGYNEQFF.

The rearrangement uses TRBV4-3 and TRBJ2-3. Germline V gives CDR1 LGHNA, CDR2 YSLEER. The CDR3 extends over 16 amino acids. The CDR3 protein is CASSQDRYSSTDTQYF.

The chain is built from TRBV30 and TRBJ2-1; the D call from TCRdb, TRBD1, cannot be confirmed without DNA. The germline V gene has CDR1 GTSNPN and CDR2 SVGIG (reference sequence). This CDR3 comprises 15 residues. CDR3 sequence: CAWIVRGGAYLEQFF. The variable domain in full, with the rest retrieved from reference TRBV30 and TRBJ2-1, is SQTIHQWPATLVQPVGSPLSLECTVEGTSNPNLYWYRQAAGRGLQLLFYSVGIGQISSEVPQNLSASRPQDRQFILSSKKLLLSDSGFYLCAWIVRGGAYLEQFFGPGTRLTVL.

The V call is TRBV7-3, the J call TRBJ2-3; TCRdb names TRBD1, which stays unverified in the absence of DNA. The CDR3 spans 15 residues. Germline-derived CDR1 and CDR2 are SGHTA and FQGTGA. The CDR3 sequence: CATTPGGSSTDTQYF.

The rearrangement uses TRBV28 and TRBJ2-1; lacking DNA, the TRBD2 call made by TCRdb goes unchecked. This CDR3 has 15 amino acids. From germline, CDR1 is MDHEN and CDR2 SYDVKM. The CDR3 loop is CASRLAGGGYNEQFF.

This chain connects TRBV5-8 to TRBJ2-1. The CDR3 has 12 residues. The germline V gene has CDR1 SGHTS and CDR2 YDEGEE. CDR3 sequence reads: CAISLDYNEQFF.

The CDR3 region is CASSPTPGQGPYNEQFF. The genes are TRBV4-1 and TRBJ2-1; TCRdb outputs TRBD1, but without DNA this stays unchecked. Germline CDR1 and CDR2: MGHRA and YSYEKL. This CDR3 spans 17 amino acids.

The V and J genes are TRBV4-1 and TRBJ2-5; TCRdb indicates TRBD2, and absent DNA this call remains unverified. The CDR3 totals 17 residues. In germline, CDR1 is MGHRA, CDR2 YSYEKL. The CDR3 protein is CASSQAMRAQYQETQYF.

CDR3 in amino acids: CASSPLVDGSNEQFF. The chain has TRBV12-3 or TRBV12-4 and TRBJ2-1; TCRdb's D gene call, TRBD2, goes unchecked for lack of DNA. The CDR3 sequence is 15 residues long.

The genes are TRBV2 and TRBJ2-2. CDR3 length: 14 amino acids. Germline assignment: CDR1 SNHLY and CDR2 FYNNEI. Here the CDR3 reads CASSEPSLVGELFF.

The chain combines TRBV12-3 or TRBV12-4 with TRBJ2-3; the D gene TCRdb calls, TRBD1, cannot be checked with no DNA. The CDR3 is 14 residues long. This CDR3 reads CASTLGQGTDTQYF.

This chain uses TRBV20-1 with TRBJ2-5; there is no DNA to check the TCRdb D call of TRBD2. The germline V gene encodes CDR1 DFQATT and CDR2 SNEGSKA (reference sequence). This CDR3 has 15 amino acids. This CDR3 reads CSAREPVAGAETQYF.

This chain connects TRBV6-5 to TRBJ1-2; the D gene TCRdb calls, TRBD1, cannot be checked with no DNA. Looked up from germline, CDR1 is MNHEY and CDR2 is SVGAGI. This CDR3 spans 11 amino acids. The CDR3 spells CASSKDRAVTF.

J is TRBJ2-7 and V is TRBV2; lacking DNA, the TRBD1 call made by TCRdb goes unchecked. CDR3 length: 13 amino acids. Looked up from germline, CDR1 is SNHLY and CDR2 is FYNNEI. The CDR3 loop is CASRRDGSYEQYF.

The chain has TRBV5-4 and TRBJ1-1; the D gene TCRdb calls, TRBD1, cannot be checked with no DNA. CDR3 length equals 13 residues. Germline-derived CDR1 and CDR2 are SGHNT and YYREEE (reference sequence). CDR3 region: CASTSGRGTEAFF.

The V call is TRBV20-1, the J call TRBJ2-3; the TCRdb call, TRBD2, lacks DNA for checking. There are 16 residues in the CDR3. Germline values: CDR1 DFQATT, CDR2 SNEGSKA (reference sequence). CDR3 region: CSARMNLLAGGGTQYF.

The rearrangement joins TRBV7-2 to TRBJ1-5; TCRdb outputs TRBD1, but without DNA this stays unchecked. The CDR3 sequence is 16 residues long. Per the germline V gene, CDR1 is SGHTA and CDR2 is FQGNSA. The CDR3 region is CASSSGVGGRDQPQHF. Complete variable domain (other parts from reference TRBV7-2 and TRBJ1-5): GAGVSQSPSNKVTEKGKDVELRCDPISGHTALYWYRQSLGQGLEFLIYFQGNSAPDKSGLPSDRFSAERTGGSVSTLTIQRTQQEDSAVYLCASSSGVGGRDQPQHFGDGTRLSIL.

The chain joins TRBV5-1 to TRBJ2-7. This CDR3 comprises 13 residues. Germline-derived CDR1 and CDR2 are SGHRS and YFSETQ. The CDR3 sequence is CASSLLGSYEQYF.

The CDR3 region is CASSLTAAANYGYTF. The chain links TRBV5-1 to TRBJ1-2. The CDR3 consists of 15 residues. Germline CDR1 and CDR2: SGHRS and YFSETQ.

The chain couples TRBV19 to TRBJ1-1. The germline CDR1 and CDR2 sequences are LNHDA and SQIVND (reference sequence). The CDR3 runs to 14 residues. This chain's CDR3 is CASSMPYMNTEAFF.